The 17 T cell receptor beta chains listed next were all sequenced from one sample in a study of response to subunit inactivated influenza vaccine. TCRdb processed the RT-PCR reads anew with MiXCR; each CDR3 protein has one entry. The table has hundreds of thousands of distinct CDR3 sequences, about 11% seen once. Sequenced here: PBMCs from blood, sampled on the day of vaccination. The receptor source for this set is a man aged 45-60 years who received an inactivated influenza vaccine.

The V and J genes are TRBV6-1 and TRBJ2-1; TRBD1 matches at 10 bases. The CDR3 has 15 residues. The trim removed 6 bases at V and 0 bases at J, leaving 2 bases unmatched. CDR1 is MNHNS and CDR2 is SASEGT in the germline V gene. The DNA of the CDR3 is TGTGCCAGCAGATGGACAGGGGGCTCCTACAATGAGCAGTTCTTC. The encoded protein is CASRWTGGSYNEQFF.

This clonotype was observed many times. The CDR3 DNA follows: TGTGCCAGCAGTATTTGGTCAGACTACAATGAGCAGTTCTTC. It codes for CASSIWSDYNEQFF. The J gene is TRBJ2-1, the V gene TRBV7-2; no definite D call. V was shortened by 6 bases and J by 3 bases, with 12 bases between the two germline ends. From germline, CDR1 is SGHTA and CDR2 FQGNSA. The CDR3 has 14 residues.

In this sample, this clonotype turned up a few times. This rearrangement joins TRBV7-2 to TRBJ2-1; 8 bases fit TRBD2. The CDR3 loop spans 15 amino acids. The ends lost 0 bases at V and 7 bases at J; junction bases unmatched: 5. CDR1 SGHTA and CDR2 FQGNSA come from the germline V gene. CDR3 amino acids: CASSLAIASGNEQFF. CDR3 nucleotides: TGTGCCAGCAGCTTAGCGATCGCTAGCGGGAATGAGCAGTTCTTC.

The chain has TRBV6-5 and TRBJ1-4, with D tentatively TRBD1 (5 bases). Germline CDR1 reads MNHEY; CDR2 reads SVGAGI. Deletions cut 7 bases from V and 0 bases from J, with 18 bases between. This CDR3 has 17 amino acids. The DNA of the CDR3 is TGTGCCAGCATTTATGGGAGCGGGGGGACAACTAATGAAAAACTGTTTTTT. Residues: CASIYGSGGTTNEKLFF.

This clonotype came up a few times. This chain links TRBV6-5 with TRBJ2-7; the D gene is possibly TRBD2 (5 bases). From germline, CDR1 is MNHEY and CDR2 SVGAGI. Trimming shortened V by 2 bases and J by 6 bases, and 20 bases separated the two germline ends. The CDR3 has 16 residues. The DNA for the CDR3 is TGTGCCAGCAGTTACCAGTTCGGGGAAAAGTGGCCCGAGCAGTACTTC. Protein sequence: CASSYQFGEKWPEQYF.

This clonotype was observed a few times. The chain is built from TRBV7-9 and TRBJ2-3; D is possibly TRBD1 (5 bases). Germline assignment: CDR1 SEHNR and CDR2 FQNEAQ (reference sequence). Trimming removed 1 base at V and 4 bases at J, with 15 bases between. CDR3 length equals 16 residues. CDR3 DNA sequence: TGTGCCAGCAGCTTAGGCGTAAGACAGAGCGCAGATACGCAGTATTTT. Amino acids: CASSLGVRQSADTQYF.

The CDR3 sequence: CASSPTGRINTDTQYF. The DNA of the CDR3 is TGTGCCAGCAGCCCCACAGGGAGAATAAACACAGATACGCAGTATTTT. J is TRBJ2-3 and V is TRBV14; possibly TRBD1 for D (6 bases). Trimming stripped 4 bases from V and 2 bases from J, with 16 bases between. This CDR3 spans 16 amino acids. Germline V CDR1 and CDR2: SGHDN, FVKESK.

V usage is TRBV7-2 and J usage is TRBJ1-2, with TRBD1 matching 10 bases. Germline lookup yields CDR1 SGHTA and CDR2 FQGNSA. J lost 8 bases, V lost 10 bases, and 16 bases had no gene match. The CDR3 extends over 15 amino acids. This CDR3 is CAIEGQGHQKRGYTF. CDR3 coding DNA: TGTGCCATCGAGGGACAGGGGCACCAAAAGCGGGGCTACACCTTC. Full variable domain (rest looked up from reference TRBV7-2 and TRBJ1-2): GAGVSQSPSNKVTEKGKDVELRCDPISGHTALYWYRQSLGQGLEFLIYFQGNSAPDKSGLPSDRFSAERTGGSVSTLTIQRTQQEDSAVYLCAIEGQGHQKRGYTFGSGTRLTVV.

The V and J genes are TRBV5-5 and TRBJ1-2; D is unclear. Between the trimmed V and J ends, which lost 3 bases and 8 bases, there was a span of 14 bases. The CDR3 extends over 13 amino acids. Germline loops: CDR1 SGHKS, CDR2 YYEKEE (reference sequence). CDR3 sequence (DNA): TGTGCCAGCAGCTCCTCTCCGGGTGAGGGCTACACCTTC. As protein: CASSSSPGEGYTF.

There are a few counts of this clonotype. The chain is built from TRBV5-1 and TRBJ2-7, with D hard to call. CDR1 is SGHRS and CDR2 is YFSETQ in the germline V gene. This CDR3 spans 8 amino acids. DNA of the CDR3: TGCGTTAACTACGAGCAGTACTTC. Translated, it gives CVNYEQYF.

This clonotype was found many times. The rearrangement uses TRBV12-3 or TRBV12-4 and TRBJ2-4; possibly TRBD2 for D (6 bases). Deletions cut 7 bases from V and 1 base from J, with 14 bases between. The CDR3 runs 15 residues. The CDR3 region is CASTLGGIAKNIQYF. CDR3 DNA: TGTGCCAGCACCCTCGGGGGAATTGCCAAAAACATTCAGTACTTC.

The chain is built from TRBV6-5 and TRBJ2-7; TRBD1 matches at 7 bases. After removal of 4 bases from V and 0 bases from J, the junction contained 18 bases not matched to a gene. The CDR3 length is 19 residues. Germline V gives CDR1 MNHEY, CDR2 SVGAGI. The CDR3 spells CASSSRQGEVKYGSYEQYF. The CDR3 DNA follows: TGTGCCAGCAGTTCTCGACAGGGAGAAGTCAAGTATGGCTCCTACGAGCAGTACTTC.

This clonotype was counted a few times. The chain joins TRBV2 to TRBJ2-1; D remains ambiguous. Trimming left V 8 bases short and J 0 bases short, with 14 bases between. Germline CDR1 reads SNHLY; CDR2 reads FYNNEI. The CDR3 runs 15 residues. For the CDR3, the DNA is TGTGCCAGCTCACCTGGCCTTAACTCCTACAATGAGCAGTTCTTC. This sequence encodes CASSPGLNSYNEQFF.

A few counts support this clonotype. The gene calls are TRBV5-1 and TRBJ2-3; D uncertain. CDR3 length: 13 residues. The V gene lost 4 bases and the J gene lost 3 bases, with 9 bases spanning the gap. Germline CDR1 and CDR2: SGHRS and YFSETQ. The CDR3, as DNA: TGCGCCAGCAGCAGAGACCCGACAGATACGCAGTATTTT. Translating it yields CASSRDPTDTQYF.

This clonotype was detected ten times or more. The chain couples TRBV3-1 to TRBJ2-3; 14 bases map to TRBD2. The CDR3 is made up of 16 amino acids. V gave up 4 bases and J gave up 5 bases; unmatched junction bases: 5. Germline V gives CDR1 LGHDT, CDR2 YNNKEL (reference sequence). The CDR3, as DNA: TGTGCCAGCAGCCCGGGACTAGCGGGAGCCAGAGATACGCAGTATTTT. Translation: CASSPGLAGARDTQYF.

V is TRBV2 and J is TRBJ2-7; 11 positions agree with TRBD2. Germline trimming cut 6 bases from V and 2 bases from J; bases unmatched to any gene: 0. This CDR3 has 13 residues. Germline V gene sequence: CDR1 SNHLY, CDR2 FYNNEI. CDR3 DNA: TGTGCCAGCAGGGGACTAGCGGCCTACGAGCAGTACTTC. Translated: CASRGLAAYEQYF.

The chain joins TRBV7-2 to TRBJ1-3; D ambiguous. V gave up 0 bases and J gave up 0 bases, with 6 bases separating them. There are 15 residues in the CDR3. Germline V gives CDR1 SGHTA, CDR2 FQGNSA. CDR3 coding DNA: TGTGCCAGCAGCTTAGCGTCGGTCTCTGGAAACACCATATATTTT. This gives the protein CASSLASVSGNTIYF.